This is a list of T cell receptor beta chains from one sample in a study of blood T cell repertoires in COVID-19. Generated by immunoSEQ multiplex PCR, the TCRdb table keeps only in-frame clones and is missing some. The table has approximately 120,000 clones, roughly 83% seen once. The sequencing sample was made of peripheral blood. The origin of the receptors is a human donor in a cohort sampled during active COVID-19. Each CDR3 is given without its conserved first and last residue. D genes are given only for firm matches.

J gene,V gene,CDR3 length,D gene,CDR3 protein
TRBJ1-6,TRBV18,13,NA,ASSPERQYNSPLH
TRBJ2-1,TRBV5-6,9,NA,ASSRRFEQF
TRBJ2-7,TRBV5-1,14,TRBD1,ASSAGGTGVSYEQY
TRBJ2-3,TRBV19,13,TRBD2,ASSIDRGGTTAQY
TRBJ2-3,TRBV5-5,10,NA,ASSSLGDTQY
TRBJ2-1,TRBV7-8,16,TRBD2,ASSHPWDSGSFRHEQF
TRBJ2-1,TRBV6-6,11,NA,ASSGGINNEQF
TRBJ2-1,TRBV6-5,10,TRBD2,HRPGGYNEQF
TRBJ2-7,TRBV10-2,13,TRBD2,ASTPPGWEGYEQY
TRBJ2-1,TRBV11-3,13,NA,ASSLVTGAGNEQF
TRBJ1-1,TRBV5-1,14,NA,ASSLVTGSKNTEAF
TRBJ1-1,TRBV28,10,NA,ASTVSLDEAF
TRBJ2-1,TRBV18,14,TRBD2,ASSPQPTSGRAEEF
TRBJ2-1,TRBV5-6,13,NA,ASSLGSLTYNEQF
TRBJ2-7,TRBV19,14,NA,ASSGGTGLDSYEQY
TRBJ2-1,TRBV6-5,11,NA,ASSSIAGYEQF
TRBJ1-2,TRBV14,12,NA,ASSQDQGNYGYT
TRBJ2-1,TRBV18,12,TRBD2,ASSETSGRNEQF
TRBJ1-4,TRBV12-1,13,NA,ASSFVSLQTEKLF
TRBJ2-5,TRBV5-4,10,NA,ASSSPQETQY
TRBJ1-2,TRBV28,14,NA,ASSLPRHDRGYGYT
TRBJ1-3,TRBV4-2,13,NA,ASGQGKSSGNTIY
TRBJ1-6,TRBV6-5,11,TRBD1,ASTGQGRSPLH
TRBJ2-7,TRBV5-1,12,TRBD2,ASSSGTRTYEQY
TRBJ2-7,TRBV12-3/TRBV12-4,10,NA,ASRSTDYEQY
TRBJ1-5,TRBV27,12,NA,ASSGLGSNQPQH
TRBJ2-4,TRBV19,13,TRBD2,ASRRTSGNSNIQY
TRBJ2-1,TRBV19,13,TRBD2,ASSPSGRTYNEQF
TRBJ1-4,TRBV25-1,15,NA,ASSPTLQGVVNEKLF
TRBJ2-1,TRBV7-9,13,NA,ASSLPGAPYNEQF
TRBJ1-6,TRBV7-8,17,NA,ASSLARIGGRSYNSPLH
TRBJ1-1,TRBV25-1,11,NA,ASSDVVNTEAF
TRBJ2-7,TRBV5-4,14,TRBD2,ASSLGGGEDSYEQY
TRBJ2-5,TRBV18,13,TRBD1,ASSPPTGPQETQY
TRBJ2-3,TRBV18,16,TRBD2,ASSPRFTSDTVTDTQY
TRBJ2-7,TRBV28,12,NA,ASFGRGATYEQY
TRBJ2-1,TRBV28,11,TRBD2,ATLASEREFRF
TRBJ2-1,TRBV7-2,14,NA,ASSLDAGNRRNEQF
TRBJ1-5,TRBV15,12,NA,ATSIGQPNQPQH
TRBJ2-3,TRBV7-2,14,TRBD2,ASSYLAVSSTDTQY
TRBJ2-1,TRBV2,13,NA,ASTLERAYYNEQF
TRBJ1-5,TRBV25-1,12,NA,ASSEHRDNQPQH
TRBJ2-7,TRBV10-1,11,TRBD2,ASARTSGYEQY
TRBJ1-2,TRBV30,13,NA,AWSVGGAAVYGYT
TRBJ2-3,TRBV6-6,14,TRBD2,ASSPSSGGTTDTQY